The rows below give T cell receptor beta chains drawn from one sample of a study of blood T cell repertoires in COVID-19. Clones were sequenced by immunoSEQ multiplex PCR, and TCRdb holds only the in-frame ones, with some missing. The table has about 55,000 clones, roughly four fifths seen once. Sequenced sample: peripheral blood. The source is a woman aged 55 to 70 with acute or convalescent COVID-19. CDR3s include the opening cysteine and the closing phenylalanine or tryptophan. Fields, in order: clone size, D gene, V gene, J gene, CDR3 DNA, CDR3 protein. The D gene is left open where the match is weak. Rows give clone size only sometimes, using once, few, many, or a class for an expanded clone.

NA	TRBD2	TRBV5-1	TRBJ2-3	TGCGCCAGCAGCTCCATAGCGGGAGGTCCAGATACGCAGTATTTT	CASSSIAGGPDTQYF
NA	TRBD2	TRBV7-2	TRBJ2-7	TGTGCCAGCAGCTTACGCGGCGGGACTAGCGGCCTTGGGGCCTACGAGCAGTACTTC	CASSLRGGTSGLGAYEQYF
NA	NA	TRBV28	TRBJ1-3	TGTGCCAGCAGTTTATCCTCAGGGCCCTCTGGAAACACCATATATTTT	CASSLSSGPSGNTIYF
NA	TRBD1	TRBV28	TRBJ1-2	TGTGCCAGCAGTCCGCCGGGACAGGGGACTCTCGGCTACACCTTC	CASSPPGQGTLGYTF
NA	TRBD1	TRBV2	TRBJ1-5	TGTGCCAGCAAAAGGGACAGGGGGCCTCAGCCCCAGCATTTT	CASKRDRGPQPQHF
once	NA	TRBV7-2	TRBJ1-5	TGTGCCAGCAGCTTACAGGGCGGAGTTAGTCAGCCCCAGCATTTT	CASSLQGGVSQPQHF
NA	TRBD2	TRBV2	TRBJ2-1	TGTGCCAGCAAAAGACTAGCGGGGGCGATCAATGAGCAGTTCTTC	CASKRLAGAINEQFF
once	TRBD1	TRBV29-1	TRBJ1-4	TGCAGCGTTTCCACAGGGGTGAATGAAAAACTGTTTTTT	CSVSTGVNEKLFF
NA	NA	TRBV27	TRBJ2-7	TGTGCCAGCAGTGGGGGCCGGACCCTACCCTACGTCGGGCAGTACTTC	CASSGGRTLPYVGQYF
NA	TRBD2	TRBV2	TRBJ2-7	TGTGCCAGCAACCAGCGGGAGGCCTACGAGCAGTACTTC	CASNQREAYEQYF
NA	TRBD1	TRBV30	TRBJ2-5	TGTGCCTGGGGACAGGGTGGGGAGACCCAGTACTTC	CAWGQGGETQYF
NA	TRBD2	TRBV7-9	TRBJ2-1	TGTGCCAGCAGCCCATCCGTCACTAGCGGAGAGACCTCCTACAATGAGCAGTTCTTC	CASSPSVTSGETSYNEQFF
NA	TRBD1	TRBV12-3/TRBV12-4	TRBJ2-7	TGTGCTAGGACAGGAAAAGCCTACGAGCAGTACTTC	CARTGKAYEQYF
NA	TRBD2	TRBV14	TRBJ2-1	TGTGCCAGCAGCCAAGAAGTCCGACTAGCGGGGTACAATGAGCAGTTCTTC	CASSQEVRLAGYNEQFF
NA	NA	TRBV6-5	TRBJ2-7	TGTGCCAGCAGTCGCGTGGGCCAGGAGGGCGAGCAGTACTTC	CASSRVGQEGEQYF
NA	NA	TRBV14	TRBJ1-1	TGTGCCAGCAGCCAAGGAAGAGGGCTTGGAGCTTTCTTT	CASSQGRGLGAFF
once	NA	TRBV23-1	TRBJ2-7	TGCGCCAGCAGTCTCAGGCCGCATCCCCGGTACGAGCAGTACTTC	CASSLRPHPRYEQYF
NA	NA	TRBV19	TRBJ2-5	TGTGCCAGTAGTCCGGGACTGGCAGCAGAGACCCAGTACTTC	CASSPGLAAETQYF
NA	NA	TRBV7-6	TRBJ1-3	TGTGCCAGCAGCCGGGGTTATACTGGAAACACCATATATTTT	CASSRGYTGNTIYF
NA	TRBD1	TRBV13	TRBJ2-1	TGTGCCAGCAGCTCCAGACAGGGGGCGCTTTGGTATGAGCAGTTCTTC	CASSSRQGALWYEQFF
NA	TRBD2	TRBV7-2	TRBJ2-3	TGTGCCAGCAGCTGGAGCGGGGGGGCGGCAGATACGCAGTATTTT	CASSWSGGAADTQYF
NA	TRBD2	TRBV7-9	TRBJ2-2	TGTGCCAGCAGCTTGCAGCGGGAGTGGGGGGACACCGGGGAGCTGTTTTTT	CASSLQREWGDTGELFF
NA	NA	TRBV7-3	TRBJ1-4	TGTGCCAGCAGCCCCCAGGCAACTAATGAAAAACTGTTTTTT	CASSPQATNEKLFF
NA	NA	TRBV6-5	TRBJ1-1	TGTGCCAGCAACAGGTTGAACACTGAAGCTTTCTTT	CASNRLNTEAFF
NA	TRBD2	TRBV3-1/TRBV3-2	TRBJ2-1	TGTGCCAGCAGTAGTACTCCGGGACTAGCGGTTGGGGTCGGCTCCTACAATGAGCAGTTCTTC	CASSSTPGLAVGVGSYNEQFF
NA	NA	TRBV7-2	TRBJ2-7	TGTGCCAGCAGCATTCAGGGGAATGCCATCCGCGAGCAGTACTTC	CASSIQGNAIREQYF
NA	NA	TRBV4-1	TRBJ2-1	TGCGCCAGCAGCCAAAACCTACCCGGTCAGCGGTCTACCTACAATGAGCAGTTCTTC	CASSQNLPGQRSTYNEQFF
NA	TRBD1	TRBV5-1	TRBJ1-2	TGCGCCAGCAGCTTGGGACAGGGTACTCTGTATGGCTACACCTTC	CASSLGQGTLYGYTF
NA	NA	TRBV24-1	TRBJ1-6	TGTGCCCCCAGGCGGGGGGGGGAGAGGGGCAGTTCACCCCTCCACTTT	CAPRRGGERGSSPLHF
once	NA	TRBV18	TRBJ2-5	TGTGCCAGTTCAATCCGGGACTACCAAGAGACCCAGTACTTC	CASSIRDYQETQYF
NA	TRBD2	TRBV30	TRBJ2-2	TGTGCCTGGAGTGACAGCGTACTAGCGGGGGGGCACCCGAACACCGGGGAGCTGTTTTTT	CAWSDSVLAGGHPNTGELFF
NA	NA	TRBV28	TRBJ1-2	TGTGCCAGCAGTTCCGAAATTATCAGGGGCTACTATGGCTACACCTTC	CASSSEIIRGYYGYTF
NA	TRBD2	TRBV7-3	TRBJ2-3	TGTGCCAGCAGCTTAAATCCGGGAGGGAGCACAGATACGCAGTATTTT	CASSLNPGGSTDTQYF
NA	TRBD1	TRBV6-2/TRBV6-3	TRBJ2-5	TGTGCCAGCAGTCCACTGACAGGGGAGACCCAGTACTTC	CASSPLTGETQYF
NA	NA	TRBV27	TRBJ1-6	TGTGCCAGCAGTTTATCCCCACAGGGAAATAATTCACCCCTCCACTTT	CASSLSPQGNNSPLHF
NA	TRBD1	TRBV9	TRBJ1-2	TGTGCCAGCAGCGCCGAGAGGACAGGTTGGGTGCTTGGCTACACCTTC	CASSAERTGWVLGYTF
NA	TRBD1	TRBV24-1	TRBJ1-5	TGTGCCACCAGTGGGAGGGACAGGCCTGGGAATCAGCCCCAGCATTTT	CATSGRDRPGNQPQHF
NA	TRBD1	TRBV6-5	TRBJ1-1	TGTGCCAGCCGGGACAGGGATTTGGCTGAAGCTTTCTTT	CASRDRDLAEAFF